This TCR beta chain originates from a study of T cells in localized non-small cell lung cancer. The CDR3 covers 14 residues. Trimming pared 1 base from V and 3 bases from J, leaving 8 bases between. The germline V gene has CDR1 SGHNT and CDR2 YYREEE (reference sequence). Generated by immunoSEQ multiplex PCR, the TCRdb table keeps only in-frame clones and is missing some. The data hold about 21,000 clones, with 70% to 90% observed a single time. The sample consisted of peripheral blood mononuclear cells, taken before any cancer treatment. The TCR was taken from a male donor aged 60 or over with stage II lung adenocarcinoma. The chain carries TRBV5-4 and TRBJ1-3; D is uncertain. In DNA, the CDR3 is TGTGCCAGCAGCTTGACAACCGATGGAAACACCATATATTTT. Its protein product is CASSLTTDGNTIYF.